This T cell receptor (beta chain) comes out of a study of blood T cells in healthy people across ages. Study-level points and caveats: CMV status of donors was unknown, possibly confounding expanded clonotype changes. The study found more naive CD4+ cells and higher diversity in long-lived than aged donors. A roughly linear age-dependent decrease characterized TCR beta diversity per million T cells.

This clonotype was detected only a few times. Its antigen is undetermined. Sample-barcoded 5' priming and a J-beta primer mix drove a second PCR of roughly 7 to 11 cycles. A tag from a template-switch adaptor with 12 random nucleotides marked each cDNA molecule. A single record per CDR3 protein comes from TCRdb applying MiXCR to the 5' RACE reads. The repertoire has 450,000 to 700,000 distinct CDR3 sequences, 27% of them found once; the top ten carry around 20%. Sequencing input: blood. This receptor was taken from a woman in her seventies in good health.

As DNA, the CDR3 is TGTGCCAGTATTAAGGCCTCCAATGAAAAACTGTTTTTT. Its protein product is CASIKASNEKLFF. The rearrangement uses TRBV19 and TRBJ1-4; D unclear. V was pared by 7 bases and J by 5 bases, with 11 bases between. This CDR3 is built from 13 residues. Per the germline V gene, CDR1 is LNHDA and CDR2 is SQIVND (reference sequence). Combining the CDR3 with reference TRBV19 and TRBJ1-4 gives the whole variable domain DGGITQSPKYLFRKEGQNVTLSCEQNLNHDAMYWYRQDPGQGLRLIYYSQIVNDFQKGDIAEGYSVSREKKESFPLTVTSAQKNPTAFYLCASIKASNEKLFFGSGTQLSVL.